This TCR beta chain came from a study of patients and donors after allogeneic stem cell transplantation. Trimming left V 0 bases short and J 0 bases short, with 8 bases between. CDR3 size: 16 residues. CDR1 SGHTA and CDR2 FQGNSA come from the germline V gene. TCRdb re-called the RT-PCR reads through MiXCR, storing one row per CDR3 protein. Of about a million distinct CDR3 sequences in the sample, about a sixth were seen once. What was sequenced was blood, either unsorted or a sorted T cell fraction (not recorded which). The chain links TRBV7-2 to TRBJ2-2, with a weak D call TRBD2 (6 bases). The source is a human donor who was either an allogeneic HSCT recipient or a stem cell or donor lymphocyte infusion donor (not recorded which). It is not recorded whose cells these are; they may come from a transplant donor. The CDR3 sequence is CASSLAPGANTGELFF. As DNA, the CDR3 is TGTGCCAGCAGCTTAGCCCCGGGGGCGAACACCGGGGAGCTGTTTTTT.